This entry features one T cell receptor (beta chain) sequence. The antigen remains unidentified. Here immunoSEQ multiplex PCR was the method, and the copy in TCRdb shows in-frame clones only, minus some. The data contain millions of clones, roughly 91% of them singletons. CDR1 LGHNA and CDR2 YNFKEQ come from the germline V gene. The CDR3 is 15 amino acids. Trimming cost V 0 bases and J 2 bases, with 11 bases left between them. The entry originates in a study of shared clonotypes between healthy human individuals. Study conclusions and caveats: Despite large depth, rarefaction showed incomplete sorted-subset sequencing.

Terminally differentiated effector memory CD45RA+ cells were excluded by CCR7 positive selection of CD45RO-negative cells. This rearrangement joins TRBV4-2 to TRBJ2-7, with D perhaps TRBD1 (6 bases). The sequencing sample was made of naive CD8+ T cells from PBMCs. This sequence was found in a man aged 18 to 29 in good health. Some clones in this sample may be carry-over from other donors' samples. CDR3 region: CASSQEGRGTYEQYF. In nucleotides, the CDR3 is TGTGCCAGCAGCCAAGAGGGCAGGGGAACCTACGAGCAGTACTTC.